The text below deals with one TCR beta chain. Its antigen is not known. The entry originates in a study of T cell responses to AZD1222 COVID-19 vaccine. Whole-study findings and limits: Among vaccine-associated CD4 TCRs, coverage spanned spike, with dominance at 160-218 and 743-854. Donors skewed white British and female; clonal diversity was possibly underestimated. Samples come after the peak T cell response, not at day 14.

The CDR3 consists of 18 residues. With V trimmed by 2 bases and J by 2 bases, 12 bases remained unmatched. CDR1 and CDR2 (germline): LGHNA, YNFKEQ. Produced via immunoSEQ multiplex PCR; TCRdb's table is partial and in-frame only. The sample includes under 110,000 clones, roughly 91% seen only once; the top ten take roughly 8%. Sequencing was performed on peripheral blood, taken 28 days after the second AZD1222 dose. The chain links TRBV4-2 to TRBJ1-2; 9 bases fit TRBD1. The TCR was taken from an adult who received the AZD1222 COVID-19 vaccine. The CDR3 DNA reads TGTGCCAGCAGCCAAAAAACAACCGGGACAGGGCTAAACTATGGCTACACCTTC. Its protein product is CASSQKTTGTGLNYGYTF.